This T cell receptor (beta chain) stems from a study of control samples from healthy donors and cancer patients (dated by TCRdb to about 2020). Preparation of the library involved the immunoSEQ multiplex PCR assay. TCRdb provides this immuneACCESS table in a form limited to in-frame rearrangements. Some clones are lacking; in checked studies, under half of them reflect an unresolved V gene, and why the rest are absent is not known. In this sample the table shows more than 150,000 clones, around nine tenths of which occur a single time. The ten top clones hold roughly 0.64% of the sample. The cysteine opens and the phenylalanine closes a CDR3 of 16 amino acids. The entry retains the CDR3 DNA only, 48 bases that are in frame from base 1. Taken from the germline V gene, the CDR1 and CDR2 loops are SGHTA and FQGNSA. Compared with germline, V lacks 4 bases and J lacks 4 bases; bases without a gene match: 7.

In this sample, this clone turned up once. Its antigen specificity is not known. No base quality values were provided; no much bigger clone lies one nucleotide off. Sequencing was done on a sample of blood. The TCR was taken from a woman aged 25 to 39 in good health. The V and J segments used are TRBV7-2 and TRBJ2-3; 11 of the junction bases match TRBD2. The CDR3: CASSSKTSGSPDTQYF. The DNA sequence is TGTGCCAGCAGCTCCAAAACTAGCGGGAGCCCAGATACGCAGTATTTT.